These 5 T cell receptor beta chains came from one sample sequenced in a study of cytomegalovirus exposure and HLA in healthy donors. 13 Jbeta primers and 60 Vbeta primers were used for the PCR. The repertoire was sequenced with immunoSEQ multiplex PCR; TCRdb's copy has only in-frame clones and lacks some. This sample yields 120,000 or so clones, of which over 70% are seen a single time; 1% to 1.5% belongs to the top ten. Sequencing was performed on PBMCs. The receptors derive from a female donor in good health and CMV-seronegative.

The chain combines TRBV18 with TRBJ1-4, with 7 bases aligning to TRBD1. J was trimmed by 4 bases and V by 2 bases; bases with no gene match: 7. The germline V gene encodes CDR1 KGHSH and CDR2 LQKENI. The CDR3 is 16 residues long. In DNA, the CDR3 is TGTGCCAGCTCACCAATTCCCCGGGACAGTAATGAAAAACTGTTTTTT. Its translation: CASSPIPRDSNEKLFF.

This clone was found a few times. This chain uses TRBV28 with TRBJ2-7, with D perhaps TRBD1 (6 bases). The germline gives CDR1 MDHEN, CDR2 SYDVKM. The V gene lost 3 bases and the J gene lost 0 bases, with 9 bases spanning the gap. CDR3 size: 14 residues. CDR3: CASSFGQISYEQYF. In DNA form, the CDR3 reads TGTGCCAGCAGTTTTGGACAGATCTCCTACGAGCAGTACTTC. Based on the CDR3 plus reference TRBV28 and TRBJ2-7, the full variable domain is DVKVTQSSRYLVKRTGEKVFLECVQDMDHENMFWYRQDPGLGLRLIYFSYDVKMKEKGDIPEGYSVSREKKERFSLILESASTNQTSMYLCASSFGQISYEQYFGPGTRLTVT.

The rearrangement uses TRBV6-1 and TRBJ2-5; 8 bases line up with TRBD1. The CDR3 length is 14 residues. V was pared by 8 bases and J by 5 bases, with 10 bases of the junction left unmatched. Germline CDR1 reads MNHNS; CDR2 reads SASEGT. DNA for the CDR3: TGTGCCAGCGTTCCCCGGACAGGGCGGGAGACCCAGTACTTC. Amino acids: CASVPRTGRETQYF.

This chain uses TRBV10-1 with TRBJ2-7, with TRBD2 as a possible D gene (5 bases). The germline V gene encodes CDR1 WNHNN and CDR2 SYGVQD (reference sequence). The CDR3 loop spans 12 amino acids. V was shortened by 8 bases and J by 7 bases, with 15 bases between the two germline ends. The CDR3 here is CASSFMDSEQYF. Here the CDR3 DNA reads TGCGCCAGCTCATTCATGGACTCTGAGCAGTACTTC.

The J gene is TRBJ1-1, the V gene TRBV5-1, with D possibly TRBD1 on 5 matching bases. CDR1 is SGHRS and CDR2 is YFSETQ in the germline V gene. The V end was cut by 2 bases, the J end by 2 bases, with 13 bases between. This CDR3 region has 15 residues. The CDR3: CASSFTTGSNTEAFF. The CDR3 nucleotides read TGCGCCAGCAGCTTCACCACAGGCTCAAACACTGAAGCTTTCTTT.